This record covers a single T cell receptor (beta chain). Every sample had a minimum of 7 million PBMCs isolated. The authors extracted at least 5 micrograms of total RNA per sample. The data belong to a study of blood T cells in healthy people across ages. Combining a sample-barcoded 5' primer with a J-beta primer mix, a second PCR ran for about 6 to 12 cycles. Each of the cDNA molecules was tagged by a template-switch adaptor with 12 random nucleotides. From the 5' RACE reads, TCRdb called clonotypes with MiXCR, one entry per CDR3 protein. The sample includes 1.2 million to 1.5 million distinct CDR3 sequences, 42% of them seen just once. The receptor's source is a woman aged 18-30 years in good health. Sequences were obtained from blood.

The CDR3, as DNA: TGTGCCAGCAGTAGGGACAGGGTATTCCCCTACGAGCAGTACTTC. Residues: CASSRDRVFPYEQYF. The chain is built from TRBV6-2 or TRBV6-3 and TRBJ2-5; 9 bases are shared with TRBD1. The DNA end is a closer match to TRBJ2-7, so the J assignment may be wrong. Looked up from germline, CDR1 is MNHEY and CDR2 is SVGEGT. The CDR3 is made up of 15 amino acids.